These 30 T cell receptor beta chains were all obtained from the same sample, sequenced in a study of blood T cell repertoires in COVID-19. The repertoire was sequenced with immunoSEQ multiplex PCR; TCRdb's copy has only in-frame clones and lacks some. The sample has some 250,000 clones, 70% to 90% seen once. The material sequenced was peripheral blood. These receptors were obtained from a woman aged 35 to 49 who had recovered from COVID-19.

The V and J genes are TRBV21-1 and TRBJ2-7; no check of the table's D call, TRBD1, against the DNA was made. TRBV21-1 is labeled a pseudogene. The CDR3 totals 14 residues. The CDR3: CASTGVGAAYEQYV. In DNA, the CDR3 is TGTGCCAGCACCGGGGTGGGGGCAGCCTACGAGCAGTACGTC.

J is TRBJ2-1 and V is TRBV5-1; unclear D gene. This CDR3 spans 15 amino acids. Looked up from germline, CDR1 is SGHRS and CDR2 is YFSETQ. The V end lost 7 bases, the J end lost 7 bases, and 21 bases lay between the germline ends. DNA for the CDR3: TGCGCCAGCTTCACGGGTGATACATTCGATAATGAGCAGTTCTTC. It specifies CASFTGDTFDNEQFF.

The rearrangement joins TRBV7-9 to TRBJ1-6; 9 bases match TRBD1. Germline V gene sequence: CDR1 SEHNR, CDR2 FQNEAQ (reference sequence). This CDR3 region has 16 residues. V lost 5 bases, J lost 5 bases, and 7 bases stayed unmatched. The CDR3, as DNA: TGTGCCAGCAGCCCCGAGACAGGGGGAAATAATTCACCCCTCCACTTT. Protein sequence: CASSPETGGNNSPLHF.

The V and J genes are TRBV5-4 and TRBJ2-2; the match to TRBD1 covers 12 bases. The germline V gene has CDR1 SGHNT and CDR2 YYREEE (reference sequence). Trimming took 4 bases from V and 7 from J; bases not matched to a gene: 5. The CDR3 has 15 amino acids. CDR3 bases: TGTGCCAGCAGCCGGGGACAGGGGGCGTACGGGGAGCTGTTTTTT. It specifies CASSRGQGAYGELFF.

This rearrangement joins TRBV5-1 to TRBJ2-4; 11 nucleotides agree with TRBD2. V lost 0 bases to trimming and J lost 0 bases; unmatched junction nucleotides: 5. The CDR3 sequence is 18 residues long. Germline V gene sequence: CDR1 SGHRS, CDR2 YFSETQ. In nucleotides, the CDR3 is TGCGCCAGCAGCTTGGAGGGACTAGCGGCCCTAGCCAAAAACATTCAGTACTTC. It specifies CASSLEGLAALAKNIQYF. Combining the CDR3 with reference TRBV5-1 and TRBJ2-4 gives the whole variable domain KAGVTQTPRYLIKTRGQQVTLSCSPISGHRSVSWYQQTPGQGLQFLFEYFSETQRNKGNFPGRFSGRQFSNSRSEMNVSTLELGDSALYLCASSLEGLAALAKNIQYFGAGTRLSVL.

CDR3 in amino acids: CSVDRGSSYNEQFF. CDR3 DNA sequence: TGCAGCGTTGATAGGGGGAGCTCCTACAATGAGCAGTTCTTC. This chain connects TRBV29-1 to TRBJ2-1; TRBD1 might be the D (6 bases). The V and J ends lost 3 bases and 0 bases respectively, with 9 bases between them. The germline V gene has CDR1 SQVTM and CDR2 ANQGSEA. There are 14 residues in the CDR3.

This clone was recorded a few times. The identical CDR3 is also encoded by other nucleotide sequences in the sample. The chain couples TRBV5-4 to TRBJ1-1; D is possibly TRBD1 (5 bases). The germline CDR1 and CDR2 sequences are SGHNT and YYREEE (reference sequence). The CDR3 is 13 residues long. V was trimmed by 4 bases and J by 4 bases, leaving 11 bases between them. CDR3 sequence: CASSLLGGTEAFF. The CDR3 DNA reads as TGTGCCAGCAGCCTACTGGGGGGCACTGAAGCTTTCTTT.

The chain has TRBV27 and TRBJ2-1; TRBD2 is a possible D gene (7 bases). Germline CDR1 and CDR2: MNHEY and SMNVEV (reference sequence). The CDR3 length is 15 residues. Trimming stripped 6 bases from V and 0 bases from J, with 12 bases between. The CDR3, as DNA: TGTGCCAGCAGGGGGGGGACAAGCTCCTACAATGAGCAGTTCTTC. Protein: CASRGGTSSYNEQFF.

There are a few counts of this clone. This chain links TRBV6-1 with TRBJ2-1; 7 bases are shared with TRBD2. V lost 3 bases, J lost 2 bases, and 7 bases stayed unmatched. The germline CDR1 and CDR2 sequences are MNHNS and SASEGT. The CDR3 has 16 residues. The CDR3 DNA sequence: TGTGCCAGCAGTGAGAGGGCGGGGGTCCCCTACAATGAGCAGTTCTTC. Translation: CASSERAGVPYNEQFF.

This chain links TRBV3-1 (or the pseudogene TRBV3-2) with TRBJ2-7; D is unresolved. CDR3 size: 11 residues. Trimming took off 3 bases at V and 6 bases at J, with 6 bases between the two ends. The germline CDR1 and CDR2 sequences are LGHDT and YNNKEL (reference sequence). The CDR3 is CASSQSSEQYF. The CDR3, as DNA: TGTGCCAGCAGCCAGAGTTCCGAGCAGTACTTC.

The gene calls are TRBV5-1 and TRBJ2-7; the match to TRBD2 covers 10 bases. J lost 7 bases, V lost 1 base, and 8 bases had no gene match. CDR3 length: 15 amino acids. Germline V gene sequence: CDR1 SGHRS, CDR2 YFSETQ. Here the CDR3 reads CASSLTLAGEREQYF. The CDR3 nucleotides are TGCGCCAGCAGCTTGACCCTAGCGGGAGAGCGAGAGCAGTACTTC.

V usage is TRBV13 and J usage is TRBJ2-1; TRBD2 aligns across 12 bases. The CDR3 spans 18 residues. The germline gives CDR1 PRHDT, CDR2 FYEKMQ (reference sequence). Unmatched junction bases numbered 12, after V lost 5 bases and J lost 4 bases. The CDR3 protein is CASSALAGGGRGYNEQFF. CDR3 DNA sequence: TGTGCCAGCAGCGCCCTAGCGGGGGGGGGTCGTGGGTACAATGAGCAGTTCTTC.

V usage is TRBV7-3 and J usage is TRBJ2-7; D might be TRBD2 (7 bases). Trimming took 5 bases from V and 3 from J, leaving 17 bases between them. This CDR3 contains 15 residues. Germline V lookup: CDR1 SGHTA, CDR2 FQGTGA. CDR3 DNA sequence: TGTGCCAGCAGCCCCGGACAGCGCGGGGGCTACGAGCAGTACTTC. Its translation is CASSPGQRGGYEQYF.

V usage is TRBV15 and J usage is TRBJ2-7; the match to TRBD2 covers 9 bases. CDR1 is LNHNV and CDR2 is YYDKDF in the germline V gene (reference sequence). V shed 2 bases, J shed 0 bases, and the junction held 5 bases outside the gene matches. CDR3 size: 16 residues. CDR3 protein: CATSRPLAGSSYEQYF. DNA for the CDR3: TGTGCCACCAGCAGACCGCTAGCGGGGAGCTCCTACGAGCAGTACTTC.

The rearrangement uses TRBV27 and TRBJ1-2; TRBD1 matches 8 bases. The germline V gene encodes CDR1 MNHEY and CDR2 SMNVEV (reference sequence). This CDR3 region has 15 residues. The V and J ends lost 5 bases and 8 bases, in that order; junction bases with no gene match: 13. The CDR3 nucleotides read TGTGCCAGCAGTCCCCCCGGGCAGGGGGCTCGAGGCTACACCTTC. Its translation is CASSPPGQGARGYTF.

The chain links TRBV6-5 to TRBJ2-1, with TRBD1 matching 7 bases. With V trimmed by 2 bases and J by 5 bases, 6 bases remained unmatched. This CDR3 comprises 15 residues. In germline, CDR1 is MNHEY, CDR2 SVGAGI. The CDR3 is CASSYPGGHNNEQFF. The CDR3, as DNA: TGTGCCAGCAGTTACCCAGGGGGACACAACAATGAGCAGTTCTTC.

The chain carries TRBV5-1 and TRBJ2-5, with 8 positions matching TRBD2. Losses at the gene ends were 7 bases for V and 4 bases for J; bases not matched to a gene: 9. The CDR3 spans 14 residues. Germline V gives CDR1 SGHRS, CDR2 YFSETQ. The CDR3 region is CASGGAGEAETQYF. In DNA form, the CDR3 reads TGCGCCAGCGGGGGAGCGGGAGAAGCAGAGACCCAGTACTTC.

This sequence joins TRBV13 and TRBJ2-3; a weak D match, TRBD2 (6 bases). This CDR3 has 16 residues. Trimming took 5 bases from V and 0 from J, leaving 15 bases between them. Looked up from germline, CDR1 is PRHDT and CDR2 is FYEKMQ (reference sequence). The CDR3 reads CASSAGPGLSTDTQYF. CDR3 DNA: TGTGCCAGCAGCGCAGGACCGGGACTCAGCACAGATACGCAGTATTTT.

The count of this clone is one. The chain couples TRBV4-1 to TRBJ2-6; 10 bases align to TRBD1. Trimming took 10 bases from V and 4 from J; bases not matched to a gene: 16. This CDR3 is 18 amino acids long. Germline-derived CDR1 and CDR2 are MGHRA and YSYEKL. The CDR3 loop reads CATKPTGGPPVGANVLTF. DNA for the CDR3: TGCGCCACCAAGCCGACAGGGGGCCCACCGGTCGGGGCCAACGTCCTGACTTTC.

The J gene is TRBJ2-1, the V gene TRBV2; 11 bases fit TRBD2. The germline V gene encodes CDR1 SNHLY and CDR2 FYNNEI. V dropped 6 bases and J dropped 5; count of bases not matched to a gene: 6. The CDR3 runs to 15 residues. The CDR3 reads CASSPGTSGNNEQFF. The CDR3 region has the DNA TGTGCCAGCAGCCCCGGGACTAGCGGAAACAATGAGCAGTTCTTC.

This chain uses TRBV6-4 with TRBJ2-7; TRBD1 agrees at 7 bases. V lost 5 bases and J lost 6; bases outside the gene matches: 7. The length of the CDR3 is 13 residues. The germline gives CDR1 MRHNA, CDR2 SNTAGT. CDR3 residues: CASSYTGAGEQYV. In DNA form, the CDR3 reads TGTGCCAGCAGTTACACAGGGGCGGGCGAGCAGTACGTC.

The V gene is TRBV12-3 or TRBV12-4, the J gene TRBJ1-1; D not resolved. There are 13 residues in the CDR3. Trimming pared 1 base from V and 6 bases from J, leaving 9 bases between. CDR3 DNA: TGTGCCAGCAGTTTAGGGCCGGGTGCTGAAGCTTTCTTT. Amino acid sequence: CASSLGPGAEAFF.

CDR3 coding DNA: TGTGCCAGCAGCCAACCGGGACAGGCGAGCTCCTACGAGCAGTACTTC. Residues: CASSQPGQASSYEQYF. The chain carries TRBV3-1 (or the pseudogene TRBV3-2) and TRBJ2-7, with 8 bases identical to TRBD1. The V gene end was trimmed by 2 bases and the J gene end by 0 bases; junction bases not matched to a gene: 6. Germline lookup yields CDR1 LGHDT and CDR2 YNNKEL (reference sequence). The CDR3 contains 16 residues.

This CDR3 reads CASSVDSLGQPQHF. The CDR3 DNA follows: TGTGCCAGCAGCGTAGATAGCTTGGGTCAGCCCCAGCATTTT. The rearrangement uses TRBV9 and TRBJ1-5; no clear D gene. The germline CDR1 and CDR2 sequences are SGDLS and YYNGEE. V lost 0 bases, J lost 6 bases, and 10 bases lay in between. CDR3 length: 14 amino acids.

The rearrangement uses TRBV7-2 and TRBJ1-5, with 7 bases that match TRBD1. The CDR3 is 16 amino acids. V was clipped by 7 bases and J by 6 bases; unmatched bases: 15. Per the germline V gene, CDR1 is SGHTA and CDR2 is FQGNSA. Written as DNA, the CDR3 is TGTGCCAGCACACAGGGGTTGGGGGCTGTCGGTCAGCCCCAGCATTTT. As protein: CASTQGLGAVGQPQHF. The whole variable domain, remainder taken from reference TRBV7-2 and TRBJ1-5, is GAGVSQSPSNKVTEKGKDVELRCDPISGHTALYWYRQSLGQGLEFLIYFQGNSAPDKSGLPSDRFSAERTGGSVSTLTIQRTQQEDSAVYLCASTQGLGAVGQPQHFGDGTRLSIL.

The chain carries TRBV30 and TRBJ1-5, with 7 bases fitting TRBD1. This CDR3 region has 14 residues. The V and J ends lost 3 bases and 6 bases, in that order; junction bases with no gene match: 8. The V gene's germline CDR1 is GTSNPN and CDR2 SVGIG (reference sequence). The CDR3 DNA is TGTGCCTGGAGCCCCTACAGGGGCGGTCAGCCCCAGCATTTT. It yields the protein CAWSPYRGGQPQHF. Supplemented by reference TRBV30 and TRBJ1-5, the full variable domain reads SQTIHQWPATLVQPVGSPLSLECTVEGTSNPNLYWYRQAAGRGLQLLFYSVGIGQISSEVPQNLSASRPQDRQFILSSKKLLLSDSGFYLCAWSPYRGGQPQHFGDGTRLSIL.

CDR3 sequence: CASSRGQNEKLFF. The CDR3 DNA is TGTGCCAGCAGTCGGGGACAGAATGAAAAACTGTTTTTT. The chain links TRBV7-6 to TRBJ1-4; 7 positions match TRBD1. The CDR3 covers 13 residues. Germline V gives CDR1 SGHVS, CDR2 FNYEAQ. With 6 bases clipped from V and 5 bases from J, the junction kept 3 bases outside the gene matches.

The J gene is TRBJ2-6, the V gene TRBV19; a possible D gene is TRBD1 (6 bases). The germline CDR1 and CDR2 sequences are LNHDA and SQIVND (reference sequence). The CDR3 loop spans 17 amino acids. Trimming left V 2 bases short and J 3 bases short, with 14 bases between. The CDR3 sequence: CASSIYPGAGGANVLTF. The CDR3 region has the DNA TGTGCCAGTAGTATATACCCAGGGGCAGGTGGGGCCAACGTCCTGACTTTC. The full variable domain, with the rest looked up from reference TRBV19 and TRBJ2-6, is DGGITQSPKYLFRKEGQNVTLSCEQNLNHDAMYWYRQDPGQGLRLIYYSQIVNDFQKGDIAEGYSVSREKKESFPLTVTSAQKNPTAFYLCASSIYPGAGGANVLTFGAGSRLTVL.

The genes are TRBV19 and TRBJ1-1; no clear D. Germline V gene lookup returns CDR1 LNHDA and CDR2 SQIVND (reference sequence). The V gene lost 2 bases and the J gene lost 4 bases, with 11 bases spanning the gap. The CDR3 consists of 14 residues. CDR3 protein: CASSIIGAGTEAFF. CDR3 sequence (DNA): TGTGCCAGTAGTATAATCGGAGCCGGCACTGAAGCTTTCTTT.

The chain couples TRBV12-3 or TRBV12-4 to TRBJ1-1; D is uncertain. The CDR3 extends over 11 amino acids. Trimming stripped 10 bases from V and 2 bases from J, with 8 bases between. The CDR3 protein is CAIQSNTEAFF. The DNA for the CDR3 is TGTGCCATACAGTCAAACACTGAAGCTTTCTTT.